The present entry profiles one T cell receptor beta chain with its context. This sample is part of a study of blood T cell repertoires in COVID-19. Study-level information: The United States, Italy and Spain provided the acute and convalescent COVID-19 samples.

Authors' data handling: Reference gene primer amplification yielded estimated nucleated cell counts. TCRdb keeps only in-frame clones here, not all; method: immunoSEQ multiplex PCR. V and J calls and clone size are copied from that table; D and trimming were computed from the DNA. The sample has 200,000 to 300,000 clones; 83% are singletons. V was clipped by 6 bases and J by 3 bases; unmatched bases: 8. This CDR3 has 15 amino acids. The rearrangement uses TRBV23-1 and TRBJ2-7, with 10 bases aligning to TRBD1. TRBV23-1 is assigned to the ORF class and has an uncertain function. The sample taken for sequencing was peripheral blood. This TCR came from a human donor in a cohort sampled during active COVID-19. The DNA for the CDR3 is TGCGCCAGCAGACCAACCCGGGACAGGGGCTACGAGCAGTACTTC. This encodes CASRPTRDRGYEQYF.